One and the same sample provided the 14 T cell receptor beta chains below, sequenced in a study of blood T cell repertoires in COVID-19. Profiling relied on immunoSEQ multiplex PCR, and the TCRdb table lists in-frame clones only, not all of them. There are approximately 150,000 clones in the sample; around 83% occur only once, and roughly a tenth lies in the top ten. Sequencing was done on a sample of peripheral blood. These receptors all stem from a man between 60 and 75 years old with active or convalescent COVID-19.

The CDR3 sequence is CSVEFQGARYEQYF. The CDR3 nucleotides are TGCAGCGTTGAATTCCAGGGGGCGAGATACGAGCAGTACTTC. The J gene is TRBJ2-7, the V gene TRBV29-1, with 8 bases aligning to TRBD1. This CDR3 region has 14 residues. V gave up 2 bases and J gave up 4 bases; unmatched junction bases: 7. Germline assignment: CDR1 SQVTM and CDR2 ANQGSEA.

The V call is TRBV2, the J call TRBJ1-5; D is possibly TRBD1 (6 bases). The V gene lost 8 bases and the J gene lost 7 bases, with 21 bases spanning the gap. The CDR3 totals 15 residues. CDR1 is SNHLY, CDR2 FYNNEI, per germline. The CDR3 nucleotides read TGTGCCAGCCGAGGGGGGGGTCGGTCGGGCCAGCCCCAGCATTTT. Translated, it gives CASRGGGRSGQPQHF.

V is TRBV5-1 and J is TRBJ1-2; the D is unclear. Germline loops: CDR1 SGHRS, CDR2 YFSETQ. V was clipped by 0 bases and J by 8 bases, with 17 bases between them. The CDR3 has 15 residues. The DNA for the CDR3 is TGCGCCAGCAGCTTGGAAGCAGCGGCCGGTCGGGGCTACACCTTC. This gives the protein CASSLEAAAGRGYTF.

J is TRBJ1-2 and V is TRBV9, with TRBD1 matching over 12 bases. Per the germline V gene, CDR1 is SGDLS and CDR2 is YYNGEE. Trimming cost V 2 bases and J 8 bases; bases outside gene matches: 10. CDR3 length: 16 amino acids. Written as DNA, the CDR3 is TGTGCCAGCAGCGTCATCCCCGGGACAGGGGGCGACGGCTACACCTTC. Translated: CASSVIPGTGGDGYTF.

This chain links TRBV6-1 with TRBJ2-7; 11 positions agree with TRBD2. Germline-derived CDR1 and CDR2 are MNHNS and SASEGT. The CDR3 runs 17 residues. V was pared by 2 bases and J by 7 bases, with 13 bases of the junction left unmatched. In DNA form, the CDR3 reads TGTGCCAGCAGTGAAAGTTTAGCGGGAGGGACCCGGGGAGAGCAGTACGTC. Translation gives CASSESLAGGTRGEQYV.

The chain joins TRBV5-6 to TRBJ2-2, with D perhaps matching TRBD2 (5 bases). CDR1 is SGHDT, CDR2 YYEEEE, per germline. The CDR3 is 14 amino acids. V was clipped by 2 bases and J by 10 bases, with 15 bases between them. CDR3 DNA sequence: TGTGCCAGCAGCTTTGCCGTTTCGGGGTCGGAGCTGTTTTTT. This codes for CASSFAVSGSELFF.

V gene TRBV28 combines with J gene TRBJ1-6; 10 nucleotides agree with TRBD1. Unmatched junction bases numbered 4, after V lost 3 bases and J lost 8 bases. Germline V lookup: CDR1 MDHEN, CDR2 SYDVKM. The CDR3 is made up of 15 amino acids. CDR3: CASSLLGQGYSPLHF. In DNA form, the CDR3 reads TGTGCCAGCAGTTTGTTGGGACAGGGGTATTCACCCCTCCACTTT.

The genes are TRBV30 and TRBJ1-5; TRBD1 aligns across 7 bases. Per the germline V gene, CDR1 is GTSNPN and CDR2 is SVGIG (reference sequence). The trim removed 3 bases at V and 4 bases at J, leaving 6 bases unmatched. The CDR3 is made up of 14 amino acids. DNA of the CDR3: TGTGCCTGGAGACAGACAGGGTGGAATCAGCCCCAGCATTTT. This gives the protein CAWRQTGWNQPQHF. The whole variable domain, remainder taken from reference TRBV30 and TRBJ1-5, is SQTIHQWPATLVQPVGSPLSLECTVEGTSNPNLYWYRQAAGRGLQLLFYSVGIGQISSEVPQNLSASRPQDRQFILSSKKLLLSDSGFYLCAWRQTGWNQPQHFGDGTRLSIL.

The CDR3 is CASAGGTDPRNEKLFF. CDR3 coding DNA: TGCGCCAGCGCGGGGGGGACCGACCCAAGGAATGAAAAACTGTTTTTT. The genes are TRBV10-2 and TRBJ1-4, with a weak D call TRBD1 (5 bases). V gave up 8 bases and J gave up 5 bases, with 21 bases separating them. Looked up from germline, CDR1 is WSHSY and CDR2 is SAAADI. The CDR3 spans 16 residues.

CDR3 nucleotide sequence: TGTGCCAGCAAATTATCGGGACAGGGTTTTGGCTACACCTTC. Translated: CASKLSGQGFGYTF. This chain connects TRBV27 to TRBJ1-2; 9 nucleotides match TRBD1. CDR1 and CDR2 from the germline V gene are MNHEY and SMNVEV (reference sequence). CDR3 length: 14 residues. Trimming took 7 bases from V and 7 from J; bases not matched to a gene: 10.

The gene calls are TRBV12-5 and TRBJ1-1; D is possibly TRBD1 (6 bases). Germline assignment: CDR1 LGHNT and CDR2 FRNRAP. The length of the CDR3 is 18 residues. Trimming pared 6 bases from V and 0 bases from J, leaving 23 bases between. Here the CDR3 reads CASGQPVGGHYVNTEAFF. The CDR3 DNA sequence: TGTGCTAGTGGCCAACCCGTGGGGGGGCATTACGTGAACACTGAAGCTTTCTTT. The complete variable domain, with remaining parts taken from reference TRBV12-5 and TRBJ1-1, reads DARVTQTPRHKVTEMGQEVTMRCQPILGHNTVFWYRQTMMQGLELLAYFRNRAPLDDSGMPKDRFSAEMPDATLATLKIQPSEPRDSAVYFCASGQPVGGHYVNTEAFFGQGTRLTVV.

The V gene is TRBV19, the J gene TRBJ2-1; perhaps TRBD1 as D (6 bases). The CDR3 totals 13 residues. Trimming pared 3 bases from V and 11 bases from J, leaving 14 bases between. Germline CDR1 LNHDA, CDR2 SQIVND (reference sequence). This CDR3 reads CASSMSGDSKQFF. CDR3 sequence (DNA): TGTGCCAGTAGTATGTCAGGGGATTCAAAGCAGTTCTTC. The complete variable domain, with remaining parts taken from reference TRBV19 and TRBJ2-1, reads DGGITQSPKYLFRKEGQNVTLSCEQNLNHDAMYWYRQDPGQGLRLIYYSQIVNDFQKGDIAEGYSVSREKKESFPLTVTSAQKNPTAFYLCASSMSGDSKQFFGPGTRLTVL.

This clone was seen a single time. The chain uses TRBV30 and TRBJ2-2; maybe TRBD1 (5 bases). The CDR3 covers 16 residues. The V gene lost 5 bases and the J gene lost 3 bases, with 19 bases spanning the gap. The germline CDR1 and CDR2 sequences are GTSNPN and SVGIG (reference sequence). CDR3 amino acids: CAWRQRWGPDTGELFF. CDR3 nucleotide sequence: TGTGCCTGGCGCCAGAGGTGGGGCCCCGACACCGGGGAGCTGTTTTTT.

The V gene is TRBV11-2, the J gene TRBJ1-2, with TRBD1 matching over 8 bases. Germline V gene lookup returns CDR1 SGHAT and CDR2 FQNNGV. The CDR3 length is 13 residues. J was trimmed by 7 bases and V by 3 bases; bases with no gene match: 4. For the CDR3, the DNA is TGTGCCAGCAGCTTGGACAGGGTAACTGGCTACACCTTC. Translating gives CASSLDRVTGYTF.